The source of this T cell receptor (beta chain) is a study of human T cells and chemical hapten exposure. TCRdb redid the calling of the RACE reads with MiXCR, one entry per CDR3 protein. The table lists about 120,000 distinct CDR3 sequences, 12% of them singletons, with about 1.4% in the top ten. Regarding time point: patch test 1, 2 weeks after DPC sensitization. Stated treatment: therapeutic diphenylcyclopropenone sensitization with weekly scalp DPC. This clonotype was picked up many times. The TCR comes from a woman aged 50 to 65 with alopecia areata. Some clones in this sample may be carry-over from other donors' samples. This specimen was whole blood, taken in connection with sensitization to the hapten diphenylcyclopropenone (DPC).

The CDR3 nucleotides read TGTGCCAGCAGTTTCGGAGAGACTGAGCAGTTCTTC. Protein product: CASSFGETEQFF. The chain couples TRBV28 to TRBJ2-1; D is unclear. Trimming shortened V by 3 bases and J by 9 bases, and 9 bases separated the two germline ends. The CDR3 runs 12 residues. Germline V lookup: CDR1 MDHEN, CDR2 SYDVKM.